This T cell receptor (beta chain) was found in a study of OX40 agonist ivuxolimab in advanced cancers. The CDR3 covers 16 residues. Trimming removed 0 bases from V and 8 bases from J; junction bases left unmatched: 5. Germline V lookup: CDR1 MDHEN, CDR2 SYDVKM. The method was immunoSEQ multiplex PCR; TCRdb's version includes in-frame clones alone and lacks a portion of them. The profile covers over 25,000 clones, with roughly 86% appearing a single time and under 65% taken by the ten largest. The clonotype originates from an adult with an advanced solid tumor such as melanoma, head and neck, liver or kidney cancer. The chain carries TRBV28 and TRBJ2-1; 12 bases map to TRBD2. Sequencing was performed on CD4+ or CD8+ T cells sorted from blood, taken in a trial of the OX40 agonist ivuxolimab. The CDR3 sequence is CASSLWASGGADEQFF. The CDR3 DNA is TGTGCCAGCAGTTTATGGGCTAGCGGGGGGGCGGATGAGCAGTTCTTC.